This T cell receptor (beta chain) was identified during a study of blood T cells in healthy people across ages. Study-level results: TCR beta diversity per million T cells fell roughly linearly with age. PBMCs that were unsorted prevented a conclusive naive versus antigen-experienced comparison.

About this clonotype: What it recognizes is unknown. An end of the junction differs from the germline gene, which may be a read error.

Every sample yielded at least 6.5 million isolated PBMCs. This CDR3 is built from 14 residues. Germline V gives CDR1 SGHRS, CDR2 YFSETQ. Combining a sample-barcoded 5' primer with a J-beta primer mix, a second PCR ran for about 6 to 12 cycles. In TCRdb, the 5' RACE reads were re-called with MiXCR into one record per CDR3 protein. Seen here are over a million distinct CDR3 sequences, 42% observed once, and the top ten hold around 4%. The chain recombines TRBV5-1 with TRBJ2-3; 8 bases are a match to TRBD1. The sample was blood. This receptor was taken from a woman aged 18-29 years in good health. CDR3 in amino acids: CASGFQGAADTQYF. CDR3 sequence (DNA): TGCGCCAGCGGCTTTCAGGGGGCAGCAGATACGCAGTATTTT.